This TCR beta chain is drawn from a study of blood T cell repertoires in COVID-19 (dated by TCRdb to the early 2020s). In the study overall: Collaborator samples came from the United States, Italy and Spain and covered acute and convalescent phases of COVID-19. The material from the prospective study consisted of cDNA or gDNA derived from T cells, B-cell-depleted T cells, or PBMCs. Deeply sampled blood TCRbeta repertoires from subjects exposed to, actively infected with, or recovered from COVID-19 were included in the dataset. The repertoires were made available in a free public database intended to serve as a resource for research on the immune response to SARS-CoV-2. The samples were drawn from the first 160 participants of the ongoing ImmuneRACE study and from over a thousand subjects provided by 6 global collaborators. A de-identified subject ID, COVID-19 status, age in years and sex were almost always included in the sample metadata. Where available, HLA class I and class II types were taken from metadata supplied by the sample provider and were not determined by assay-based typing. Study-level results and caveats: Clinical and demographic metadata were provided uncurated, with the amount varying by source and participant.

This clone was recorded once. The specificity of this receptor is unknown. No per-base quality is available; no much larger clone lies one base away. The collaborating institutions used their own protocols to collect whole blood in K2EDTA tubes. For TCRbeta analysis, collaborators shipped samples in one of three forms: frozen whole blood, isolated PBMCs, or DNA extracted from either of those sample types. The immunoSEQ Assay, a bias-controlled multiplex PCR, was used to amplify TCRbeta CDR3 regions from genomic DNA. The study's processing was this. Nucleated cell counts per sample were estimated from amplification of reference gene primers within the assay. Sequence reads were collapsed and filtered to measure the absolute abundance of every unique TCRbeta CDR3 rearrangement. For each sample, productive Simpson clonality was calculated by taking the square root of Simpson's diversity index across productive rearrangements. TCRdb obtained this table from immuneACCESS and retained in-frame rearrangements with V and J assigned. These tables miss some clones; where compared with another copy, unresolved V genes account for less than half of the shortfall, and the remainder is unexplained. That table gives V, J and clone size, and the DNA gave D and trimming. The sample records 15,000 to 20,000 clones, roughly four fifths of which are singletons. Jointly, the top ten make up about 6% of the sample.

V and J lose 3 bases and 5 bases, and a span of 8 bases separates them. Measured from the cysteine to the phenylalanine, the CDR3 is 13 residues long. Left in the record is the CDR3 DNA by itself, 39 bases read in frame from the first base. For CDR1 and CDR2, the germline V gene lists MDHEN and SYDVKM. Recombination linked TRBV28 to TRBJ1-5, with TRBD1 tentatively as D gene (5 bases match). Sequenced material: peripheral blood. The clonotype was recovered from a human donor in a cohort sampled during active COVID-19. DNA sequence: TGTGCCAGCAGTTTCCCGACAGATCAGCCCCAGCATTTT. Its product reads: CASSFPTDQPQHF.